This is a list of T cell receptor beta chains from one sample in a study of T cells in tuberculosis. Clones were read by immunoSEQ multiplex PCR, and TCRdb kept only the in-frame ones, dropping some. The table includes under 45,000 clones, under 95% detected once. Sequences were derived from PBMCs, sampled at tuberculosis diagnosis. The source is an adult with tuberculosis. Both conserved end residues are part of each CDR3. D genes are given only for firm matches. The size entry is marked missing in some rows and otherwise reads once, few, many or a size class.

v_call	d_call	clone_size	j_call	cdr3_length	cdr3_aa	cdr3_nt
TRBV2	TRBD2	NA	TRBJ2-3	19	CASSEGRGGIPFAADTQYF	TGTGCCAGCAGTGAAGGGCGGGGGGGCATACCTTTTGCGGCAGATACGCAGTATTTT
TRBV5-1	TRBD1	once	TRBJ1-1	13	CASSFQGAAEAFF	TGCGCCAGCAGCTTTCAGGGGGCGGCTGAAGCTTTCTTT
TRBV25-1	NA	large	TRBJ1-5	16	CASSEGSAGGHQPQHF	TGTGCCAGCAGTGAAGGATCGGCCGGGGGGCACCAGCCCCAGCATTTT
TRBV4-2	TRBD1	NA	TRBJ2-7	15	CASSQEGGFTYEQYF	TGTGCCAGCAGCCAAGAAGGGGGCTTTACCTACGAGCAGTACTTC
TRBV4-2	TRBD2	NA	TRBJ2-3	17	CASSPKTSGGGTDTQYF	TGTGCCAGCAGCCCAAAAACTAGCGGGGGGGGCACAGATACGCAGTATTTT
TRBV5-1	TRBD1	few	TRBJ1-2	13	CASSPGTVYGYTF	TGCGCCAGCAGCCCGGGGACAGTCTATGGCTACACCTTC
TRBV15	NA	NA	TRBJ2-1	13	CATSRGSYNEQFF	TGTGCCACCAGCCGGGGCTCCTACAATGAGCAGTTCTTC
TRBV4-3	NA	NA	TRBJ2-7	16	CASSQERGDTSYEQYF	TGCGCCAGCAGCCAAGAGAGAGGCGATACCTCCTACGAGCAGTACTTC
TRBV6-5	NA	NA	TRBJ2-7	14	CASRIATQGYEQYF	TGTGCCAGCAGAATAGCTACCCAGGGTTACGAGCAGTACTTC
TRBV12-5	TRBD2	NA	TRBJ2-1	15	CASGFGRSSYNEQFF	TGTGCTAGTGGTTTCGGGAGGAGCTCCTACAATGAGCAGTTCTTC
TRBV6-5	TRBD1	NA	TRBJ1-1	15	CASSYGRQGNTEAFF	TGTGCCAGCAGTTACGGCCGACAGGGGAACACTGAAGCTTTCTTT
TRBV19	TRBD1	NA	TRBJ1-6	17	CASSIDYWDRGNSPLHF	TGTGCCAGTAGTATAGATTATTGGGACAGGGGGAACTCACCCCTCCACTTT
TRBV28	NA	NA	TRBJ1-1	14	CASSLMRMNTEAFF	TGTGCCAGCAGTTTAATGCGGATGAACACTGAAGCTTTCTTT
TRBV28	TRBD1	NA	TRBJ1-3	15	CASSLVDRGGNTIYF	TGTGCCAGCAGTTTAGTGGACAGGGGTGGAAACACCATATATTTT
TRBV11-2	TRBD1	NA	TRBJ2-4	15	CASSLDRDREHIQYF	TGTGCCAGCAGCCTTGATCGGGACAGGGAACACATTCAGTACTTC
TRBV9	TRBD2	once	TRBJ2-1	19	CASSVVGASGGSSYNEQFF	TGTGCCAGCAGCGTAGTGGGGGCTAGCGGGGGCAGCTCCTACAATGAGCAGTTCTTC
TRBV12-5	NA	NA	TRBJ1-1	12	CASGWGDTEAFF	TGTGCTAGTGGTTGGGGGGACACTGAAGCTTTCTTT
TRBV15	NA	NA	TRBJ2-3	16	CATSSEAGMGTDTQYF	TGTGCCACCAGCTCAGAGGCGGGTATGGGCACAGATACGCAGTATTTT
TRBV7-8	TRBD1	once	TRBJ1-3	15	CASSEGQGSGNTIYF	TGTGCCAGCAGCGAGGGACAGGGCTCTGGAAACACCATATATTTT
TRBV2	NA	NA	TRBJ1-5	14	CASTREWGNQPQHF	TGTGCCAGTACGAGGGAGTGGGGCAATCAGCCCCAGCATTTT
TRBV2	TRBD1	NA	TRBJ2-3	15	CASSEAGQGTDTQYF	TGTGCCAGCAGTGAAGCGGGACAGGGCACAGATACGCAGTATTTT
TRBV9	NA	NA	TRBJ2-7	14	CASSAGQGGELPYF	TGTGCCAGCAGCGCCGGACAAGGTGGGGAACTTCCGTACTTC
TRBV6-1	NA	NA	TRBJ1-1	13	CASSDQGHTEAFF	TGTGCCAGCAGTGATCAGGGGCACACTGAAGCTTTCTTT
TRBV10-1	TRBD1	NA	TRBJ1-3	14	CASSEGGTGNTIYF	TGCGCCAGCAGTGAAGGGGGCACTGGAAACACCATATATTTT
TRBV23-1	NA	once	TRBJ2-5	17	CASSQSEEQGGIQTQYF	TGCGCCAGCAGTCAATCAGAGGAACAGGGGGGGATTCAGACCCAGTACTTC
TRBV5-8	TRBD1	NA	TRBJ2-5	16	CASSLGRTGGPETQYF	TGTGCCAGCAGCTTGGGACGGACAGGGGGGCCGGAGACCCAGTACTTC
TRBV28	TRBD2	NA	TRBJ2-3	17	CASSLSGGGASADTQYF	TGTGCCAGCAGTTTATCAGGCGGGGGGGCCTCGGCAGATACGCAGTATTTT
TRBV5-6	TRBD1	NA	TRBJ1-2	13	CASSNTGTDGYTF	TGTGCCAGCAGCAACACCGGGACAGATGGCTACACCTTC